Presented here are 25 T cell receptor beta chains from one specimen sequenced in a study of T cell changes during pregnancy in multiple sclerosis. The protocol was immunoSEQ multiplex PCR, while the TCRdb copy is restricted to in-frame clones and leaves out a portion. The table includes tens of thousands of clones, 88% detected once. The material sequenced was CD4+ T cells from peripheral blood mononuclear cells, taken in the first trimester of pregnancy. The receptor source for this set is a female donor in good health, enrolled as a control in a pregnancy study.

The V and J genes are TRBV10-3 and TRBJ2-2; D is possibly TRBD2 (6 bases). Germline V gene sequence: CDR1 ENHRY, CDR2 SYGVKD. Trimming removed 4 bases from V and 6 bases from J, with 9 bases in between. This CDR3 has 13 amino acids. In DNA form, the CDR3 reads TGTGCCATCAGTGGCCCGGGAGCCGGGGAGCTGTTTTTT. Translation: CAISGPGAGELFF.

Only a few counts were recorded for this clone. The J gene is TRBJ1-1, the V gene TRBV9; D perhaps matches TRBD1 (5 bases). V was cut by 0 bases and J by 4 bases, with 10 bases left in between. This CDR3 region has 14 residues. Germline loops: CDR1 SGDLS, CDR2 YYNGEE. CDR3 bases: TGTGCCAGCAGCGTAGAACAGGCGAGCACTGAAGCTTTCTTT. It is translated as CASSVEQASTEAFF.

The genes are TRBV11-3 and TRBJ1-1; the match to TRBD1 covers 7 bases. The CDR3 covers 15 residues. From germline, CDR1 is SGHNT and CDR2 YENEEA. Unmatched junction bases numbered 3, after V lost 1 base and J lost 1 base. The CDR3 reads CASSLGTGANTEAFF. In DNA form, the CDR3 reads TGTGCCAGCAGCTTAGGTACAGGGGCGAACACTGAAGCTTTCTTT.

The chain joins TRBV14 to TRBJ1-5; D call uncertain. The CDR3 totals 18 residues. Germline V gene sequence: CDR1 SGHDN, CDR2 FVKESK. Trimming removed 4 bases from V and 0 bases from J, with 19 bases in between. In DNA form, the CDR3 reads TGTGCCAGCAGCCGACGATATAACAAGGGAGGTAGCAATCAGCCCCAGCATTTT. Its protein is CASSRRYNKGGSNQPQHF.

In this sample, this clone turned up a few times. The rearrangement joins TRBV30 to TRBJ1-1; no firm D call. Germline V gene data show CDR1 as GTSNPN and CDR2 as SVGIG (reference sequence). The CDR3 loop spans 14 amino acids. Trimming stripped 1 base from V and 4 bases from J, with 13 bases between. CDR3 amino acids: CAWSGGGVTTEAFF. DNA of the CDR3: TGTGCCTGGAGTGGAGGAGGAGTAACCACTGAAGCTTTCTTT.

The V and J genes are TRBV18 and TRBJ2-2; D ambiguous. This CDR3 contains 16 residues. Trimming removed 2 bases from V and 0 bases from J, with 10 bases in between. Germline assignment: CDR1 KGHSH and CDR2 LQKENI. DNA of the CDR3: TGTGCCAGCTCACCATATCTACCCGCGAACACCGGGGAGCTGTTTTTT. The encoded protein is CASSPYLPANTGELFF.

This rearrangement joins TRBV10-3 to TRBJ2-2, with 9 bases fitting TRBD1. Unmatched junction bases numbered 8, after V lost 5 bases and J lost 4 bases. The CDR3 spans 16 residues. CDR1 and CDR2 from the germline V gene are ENHRY and SYGVKD. The chain's CDR3 is CAISPVSTGGTGELFF. CDR3 DNA sequence: TGTGCCATCAGTCCGGTTTCGACAGGGGGCACCGGGGAGCTGTTTTTT.

This chain joins TRBV15 and TRBJ2-7; 10 bases fit TRBD1. Germline assignment: CDR1 LNHNV and CDR2 YYDKDF (reference sequence). Losses at the gene ends were 2 bases for V and 3 bases for J; bases not matched to a gene: 7. This CDR3 region has 16 residues. CDR3 nucleotide sequence: TGTGCCACCAGCAGAAATCCGGGACAGGGGATCTACGAGCAGTACTTC. Residues: CATSRNPGQGIYEQYF.

The chain links TRBV6-5 to TRBJ2-3, with a possible D match to TRBD1 (6 bases). Trimming pared 6 bases from V and 0 bases from J, leaving 13 bases between. This CDR3 has 15 residues. Germline assignment: CDR1 MNHEY and CDR2 SVGAGI. The CDR3 DNA sequence: TGTGCCAGCAGGAAGGGGGAAACGAGCACAGATACGCAGTATTTT. Amino acid sequence: CASRKGETSTDTQYF.

The rearrangement joins TRBV18 to TRBJ2-3; D is unclear. The V gene lost 4 bases and the J gene lost 2 bases, with 10 bases spanning the gap. The length of the CDR3 is 14 residues. The germline V gene has CDR1 KGHSH and CDR2 LQKENI. CDR3 DNA: TGTGCCAGCTCACTAGCCGCCACCACAGATACGCAGTATTTT. Translated, it gives CASSLAATTDTQYF.

The V and J genes are TRBV28 and TRBJ2-3; 9 nucleotides line up with TRBD2. The CDR3 has 19 amino acids. Germline lookup yields CDR1 MDHEN and CDR2 SYDVKM. V lost 1 base, J lost 2 bases, and 13 bases stayed unmatched. DNA for the CDR3: TGTGCCAGCAGTTTATTCCCCCGGGGACTAGCCCTTTCCACAGATACGCAGTATTTT. Translating gives CASSLFPRGLALSTDTQYF.

This chain links TRBV28 with TRBJ2-5, with 11 bases identical to TRBD2. The germline CDR1 and CDR2 sequences are MDHEN and SYDVKM. The CDR3 consists of 14 residues. Trimming cost V 5 bases and J 4 bases; bases outside gene matches: 3. CDR3 DNA: TGTGCCAGCAGTCCCGGGACTAGCGGAGAGACCCAGTACTTC. Amino acids: CASSPGTSGETQYF.

J is TRBJ2-1 and V is TRBV6-4; the D is unclear. CDR1 is MRHNA, CDR2 SNTAGT, per germline. The CDR3 has 13 residues. Trimming left V 3 bases short and J 8 bases short, with 11 bases between. The CDR3 reads CASSDLGQDEQFF. The CDR3 nucleotides are TGTGCCAGCAGTGATTTGGGTCAGGATGAGCAGTTCTTC.

V and J are TRBV5-4 and TRBJ1-1, with D maybe TRBD1 (5 bases). V was cut by 2 bases and J by 1 base, with 12 bases left in between. Germline-derived CDR1 and CDR2 are SGHNT and YYREEE (reference sequence). This CDR3 has 15 residues. The CDR3 DNA sequence: TGTGCCAGCAGCTTATTGGGGCTGACGAACACTGAAGCTTTCTTT. Protein: CASSLLGLTNTEAFF.

This chain joins TRBV6-1 and TRBJ1-5; D remains ambiguous. V was clipped by 6 bases and J by 0 bases, with 12 bases between them. CDR1 is MNHNS, CDR2 SASEGT, per germline. The CDR3 spans 15 residues. The CDR3 nucleotides read TGTGCCAGCAGCCCCGACCCAGGTAGCAATCAGCCCCAGCATTTT. Its translation is CASSPDPGSNQPQHF.

The count of this clone is one. V is TRBV5-4 and J is TRBJ2-5, with D possibly being TRBD1 (6 bases). The CDR3 spans 15 residues. Germline assignment: CDR1 SGHNT and CDR2 YYREEE (reference sequence). Trimming removed 0 bases from V and 4 bases from J, with 13 bases in between. The CDR3, as DNA: TGTGCCAGCAGCTTGGTGCCAGGGGTGGGAGAGACCCAGTACTTC. It translates to CASSLVPGVGETQYF.

This rearrangement joins TRBV7-3 to TRBJ2-3, with a tentative D call TRBD2 (6 bases). Deletions cut 2 bases from V and 1 base from J, with 10 bases between. Per the germline V gene, CDR1 is SGHTA and CDR2 is FQGTGA. CDR3 length: 15 residues. This chain's CDR3 is CASSLGAGRTDTQYF. In DNA, the CDR3 is TGTGCCAGCAGCTTAGGCGCGGGGCGCACAGATACGCAGTATTTT.

The chain is built from TRBV5-4 and TRBJ1-3; D uncertain. Germline V gives CDR1 SGHNT, CDR2 YYREEE (reference sequence). This CDR3 has 12 residues. V lost 4 bases to trimming and J lost 3 bases, with 5 bases between them. CDR3 amino acids: CASSPGGNTIYF. The CDR3 DNA follows: TGTGCCAGCAGCCCCGGTGGAAACACCATATATTTT. The complete variable domain, with remaining parts taken from reference TRBV5-4 and TRBJ1-3, reads ETGVTQSPTHLIKTRGQQVTLRCSSQSGHNTVSWYQQALGQGPQFIFQYYREEENGRGNFPPRFSGLQFPNYSSELNVNALELDDSALYLCASSPGGNTIYFGEGSWLTVV.

The V and J genes are TRBV27 and TRBJ1-6; 8 bases agree with TRBD1. Germline lookup yields CDR1 MNHEY and CDR2 SMNVEV (reference sequence). The CDR3 sequence is 14 residues long. Trimming took 4 bases from V and 8 from J; bases not matched to a gene: 4. CDR3 DNA sequence: TGTGCCAGCAGTTCCCGGACAGGGTATTCACCCCTCCACTTT. Translated: CASSSRTGYSPLHF.

The rearrangement uses TRBV7-2 and TRBJ2-7, with 7 bases lining up with TRBD2. Germline assignment: CDR1 SGHTA and CDR2 FQGNSA. This CDR3 has 14 amino acids. V shed 1 base, J shed 3 bases, and the junction held 3 bases outside the gene matches. In DNA, the CDR3 is TGTGCCAGCAGCTTAGTGTGGGGGGGCTACGAGCAGTACTTC. It translates to CASSLVWGGYEQYF.

This clone turned up a few times. One end of the junction does not line up with germline, which may come from a read error. The chain combines TRBV19 with TRBJ2-7; 8 nucleotides line up with TRBD2. CDR1 and CDR2 (germline): LNHDA, SQIVND (reference sequence). The CDR3 spans 13 residues. This chain's CDR3 is CASSMVGSGRTDF. The CDR3 bases are TGTGCCAGTAGTATGGTCGGGAGCGGGAGAACGGACTTC.

The chain links TRBV11-2 to TRBJ2-2; D is uncertain. CDR1 and CDR2 from the germline V gene are SGHAT and FQNNGV. V shed 3 bases and J shed 5 bases, with 7 bases lying between them. CDR3 size: 13 residues. CDR3 bases: TGTGCCAGCAGCTTGAGTCTAACCGGGGAGCTGTTTTTT. Its protein is CASSLSLTGELFF.

The chain employs TRBV6-5 and TRBJ1-1; 7 bases align to TRBD1. Per germline, CDR1 MNHEY and CDR2 SVGAGI. There are 15 residues in the CDR3. Germline trimming cut 7 bases from V and 0 bases from J; bases unmatched to any gene: 8. In DNA, the CDR3 is TGTGCCAGCACCCTACAGGGACAGATGAACACTGAAGCTTTCTTT. Protein sequence: CASTLQGQMNTEAFF.

The V gene is TRBV5-1, the J gene TRBJ2-5; 9 bases align to TRBD1. The CDR3 totals 16 residues. Trimming took 0 bases from V and 1 from J; bases not matched to a gene: 4. Germline lookup yields CDR1 SGHRS and CDR2 YFSETQ. CDR3 nucleotides: TGCGCCAGCAGCTTGGGGACAGGGGCGACCCAAGAGACCCAGTACTTC. Its protein product is CASSLGTGATQETQYF.

V is TRBV11-3 and J is TRBJ2-1, with D possibly TRBD1 on 5 matching bases. The CDR3 has 15 residues. CDR1 is SGHNT and CDR2 is YENEEA in the germline V gene. Trimming took 1 base from V and 5 from J, leaving 12 bases between them. The CDR3 nucleotides are TGTGCCAGCAGCTTAGGGCAGGGTACGAACAATGAGCAGTTCTTC. This gives the protein CASSLGQGTNNEQFF.